This T cell receptor (beta chain) was sequenced in a study of T cell clonotyping in hematopoietic cell transplantation. At the level of the study: Pretransplant recipient samples were taken after cytoreduction.

Study-wide results and limits: Cells were unsorted, so CD4 and CD8 contributions were not separated.

Turning to this clone: The antigen is not known.

Documented time point: recipient sample about 28 days before transplant, after cytoreduction. The germline CDR1 and CDR2 sequences are SNHLY and FYNNEI. The CDR3 has 10 residues. Trimming removed 6 bases at V and 12 bases at J, with 9 bases between. The data were produced by immunoSEQ multiplex PCR, yet TCRdb's version contains in-frame clones alone and is incomplete. The table includes 5,500 to 6,000 clones, approximately 80% detected once. The specimen comprised peripheral blood mononuclear cells, sampled before stem cell transplant. The J gene is TRBJ2-1, the V gene TRBV2; D is undetermined. This TCR was recovered from a woman between 50 and 59 years old with acute myeloid leukemia. Some clones in this sample may be carry-over from other donors' samples. CDR3 protein: CASRAKMQFF. Here the CDR3 DNA reads TGTGCCAGCAGGGCTAAGATGCAGTTCTTC.